One sample yielded the 30 T cell receptor beta chains listed below, sequenced in a study of cytomegalovirus exposure and HLA in healthy donors. This PCR relied on a set of 60 Vbeta primers and 13 Jbeta primers. Assay used: immunoSEQ multiplex PCR; TCRdb lists only in-frame clones, some missing. The sample lists some 96,000 clones; 70% to 80% were seen once. Sequenced sample: PBMCs. All receptors come from a woman aged 55-75 years in good health and CMV-seropositive.

This clone was recorded once. The J gene is TRBJ2-5, the V gene TRBV6-5, with 10 bases lining up with TRBD1. The end of the DNA is better explained by TRBJ2-7, so the J call may be wrong. CDR1 MNHEY and CDR2 SVGAGI come from the germline V gene. This CDR3 contains 15 residues. Written as DNA, the CDR3 is TGTGCCAGCAGCCAAGACAGGGGGCCATCCTACGAGCAGTACTTC. It specifies CASSQDRGPSYEQYF.

The V call is TRBV19, the J call TRBJ1-5, with 8 bases that match TRBD1. The CDR3 covers 15 residues. V shed 5 bases and J 3 bases; nucleotides not matched to a gene: 6. The germline V gene has CDR1 LNHDA and CDR2 SQIVND (reference sequence). Here the CDR3 reads CASSSDRAYNQPQHF. The CDR3 nucleotides read TGTGCCAGTAGTTCGGACAGGGCTTACAATCAGCCCCAGCATTTT.

The V gene is TRBV4-1, the J gene TRBJ2-7; no clear D gene. The V gene lost 1 base and the J gene lost 6 bases, with 19 bases spanning the gap. The germline V gene has CDR1 MGHRA and CDR2 YSYEKL. The CDR3 extends over 16 amino acids. In nucleotides, the CDR3 is TGCGCCAGCAGCCAAGTGTCCAGGTCTGGGCGACGCGAGCAGTACTTC. Translating it yields CASSQVSRSGRREQYF.

The CDR3 here is CASSYERNQPQHF. For the CDR3, the DNA is TGTGCCAGCAGTTACGAACGGAATCAGCCCCAGCATTTT. J is TRBJ1-5 and V is TRBV6-5; D not resolved. Trimming stripped 2 bases from V and 4 bases from J, with 6 bases between. The germline V gene has CDR1 MNHEY and CDR2 SVGAGI. The CDR3 spans 13 residues.

The gene calls are TRBV6-5 and TRBJ2-1; 9 bases map to TRBD2. Unmatched junction bases numbered 8, after V lost 4 bases and J lost 4 bases. Germline-derived CDR1 and CDR2 are MNHEY and SVGAGI. CDR3 length: 16 residues. Here the CDR3 reads CASSSPGLAAYNEQFF. As DNA, the CDR3 is TGTGCCAGCAGTTCCCCGGGACTAGCAGCTTACAATGAGCAGTTCTTC.

Judged by abundance, this clone is medium-sized. The genes are TRBV4-2 and TRBJ1-1; TRBD1 aligns across 8 bases. The trim removed 1 base at V and 7 bases at J, leaving 5 bases unmatched. CDR1 is LGHNA, CDR2 YNFKEQ, per germline. This CDR3 is 14 amino acids long. In nucleotides, the CDR3 is TGTGCCAGCAGCCAAGCAGGGGGCAGGGATGAAGCTTTCTTT. Protein: CASSQAGGRDEAFF.

The table lists this clone with a count of one. V is TRBV2 and J is TRBJ1-2, with D possibly being TRBD1 (5 bases). The CDR3 loop spans 11 amino acids. Germline lookup yields CDR1 SNHLY and CDR2 FYNNEI. The germline V and J ends were trimmed by 7 bases and 6 bases, with 9 bases remaining between them. CDR3 region: CASNRGDGYTF. The DNA for the CDR3 is TGTGCCAGCAATCGGGGGGATGGCTACACCTTC.

V and J are TRBV2 and TRBJ2-1; tentative D call: TRBD2 (5 bases). The CDR3 has 12 residues. V was pared by 7 bases and J by 7 bases, with 11 bases between. In germline, CDR1 is SNHLY, CDR2 FYNNEI. The CDR3 spells CASTTWENEQFF. DNA for the CDR3: TGTGCCAGCACCACGTGGGAGAATGAGCAGTTCTTC.

This clone was picked up one time. The CDR3 loop reads CASSKGLAGAYNEQFF. DNA of the CDR3: TGTGCCAGCAGCAAAGGACTAGCGGGAGCGTACAATGAGCAGTTCTTC. The chain links TRBV9 to TRBJ2-1; TRBD2 agrees at 13 bases. Germline trimming cut 4 bases from V and 4 bases from J; bases unmatched to any gene: 5. The CDR3 sequence is 16 residues long. CDR1 is SGDLS, CDR2 YYNGEE, per germline.

This clone was recorded a few times. The genes are TRBV6-5 and TRBJ1-2; 9 bases are shared with TRBD1. The CDR3 extends over 15 amino acids. With 4 bases clipped from V and 5 bases from J, the junction kept 8 bases outside the gene matches. Germline V lookup: CDR1 MNHEY, CDR2 SVGAGI. DNA of the CDR3: TGTGCCAGCAGTTCTGCCGGGACAGGGACGTATGGCTACACCTTC. It translates to CASSSAGTGTYGYTF.

The rearrangement joins TRBV11-2 to TRBJ2-3; TRBD2 matches 9 bases. The V and J ends lost 7 bases and 6 bases, in that order; junction bases with no gene match: 14. CDR1 and CDR2 from the germline V gene are SGHAT and FQNNGV. The CDR3 is 16 residues long. The CDR3 region has the DNA TGTGCCAGCACCTCAGGGGGTAGCGGGAGAATGGATACGCAGTATTTT. Translating it yields CASTSGGSGRMDTQYF.

Only a few counts were recorded for this clone. The CDR3 coding sequence is TGTGCCAGCAGCGCCACTAGCGGGAGACTTGGAGAGCAGTTCTTC. Translation: CASSATSGRLGEQFF. This chain joins TRBV5-4 and TRBJ2-1, with TRBD2 identical over 11 bases. Germline-derived CDR1 and CDR2 are SGHNT and YYREEE (reference sequence). The CDR3 length is 15 residues. V gave up 4 bases and J gave up 10 bases; unmatched junction bases: 10.

This clone occurred once. The rearrangement joins TRBV25-1 to TRBJ2-5, with 8 bases lining up with TRBD2. The germline V gene has CDR1 MGHDK and CDR2 SYGVNS. The CDR3 consists of 15 residues. With 6 bases clipped from V and 5 bases from J, the junction kept 11 bases outside the gene matches. CDR3 loop: CASRHSGGARETQYF. The CDR3 DNA reads TGTGCCAGCAGACACTCCGGGGGGGCTCGGGAGACCCAGTACTTC.

This clone was seen only once. The rearrangement uses TRBV4-1 and TRBJ2-3, with D possibly TRBD1 on 7 matching bases. CDR1 MGHRA and CDR2 YSYEKL come from the germline V gene. Between the trimmed V and J ends, which lost 0 bases and 4 bases, there was a span of 14 bases. CDR3 size: 16 residues. DNA of the CDR3: TGCGCCAGCAGCCAAGATGAAGGCAGGGGGGCAGATACGCAGTATTTT. It codes for CASSQDEGRGADTQYF.

The chain has TRBV4-1 and TRBJ1-4; TRBD1 matches 7 bases. V gave up 6 bases and J gave up 3 bases; unmatched junction bases: 7. Germline V gives CDR1 MGHRA, CDR2 YSYEKL. The CDR3 consists of 15 residues. The CDR3 here is CASSKGGLANEKLFF. The DNA of the CDR3 is TGCGCCAGCAGTAAAGGGGGCCTAGCTAATGAAAAACTGTTTTTT.

The V gene is TRBV19, the J gene TRBJ2-7; 9 nucleotides agree with TRBD1. The CDR3 is 15 residues long. Trimming removed 5 bases from V and 3 bases from J; junction bases left unmatched: 8. Germline V gives CDR1 LNHDA, CDR2 SQIVND (reference sequence). In DNA form, the CDR3 reads TGTGCCAGTAGTTCACCGGGACAGGGCCTCTACGAGCAGTACTTC. This codes for CASSSPGQGLYEQYF.

The chain carries TRBV27 and TRBJ2-7; 12 bases are a match to TRBD2. Trimming cost V 8 bases and J 4 bases; bases outside gene matches: 6. Germline CDR1 MNHEY, CDR2 SMNVEV (reference sequence). This CDR3 is 14 amino acids long. The DNA of the CDR3 is TGTGCCAGCGGACTAGCGGGACAAGGTTACGAGCAGTACTTC. Translated: CASGLAGQGYEQYF.

The chain links TRBV28 to TRBJ2-7, with 10 bases that match TRBD1. The CDR3 loop spans 15 amino acids. J was trimmed by 3 bases and V by 8 bases; bases with no gene match: 10. Germline V gene lookup returns CDR1 MDHEN and CDR2 SYDVKM. CDR3 DNA sequence: TGTGCCAGCTTCCCCGGGACAGGGGCTTTCTACGAGCAGTACTTC. Translation: CASFPGTGAFYEQYF.

The CDR3 bases are TGTGCCAGCTCAAAGGACAGGGAATCTCACACCTTC. Amino acids: CASSKDRESHTF. The chain couples TRBV18 to TRBJ1-2, with TRBD1 identical over 8 bases. CDR3 length: 12 amino acids. The junction had 8 bases not matched to a gene; V was cut back by 5 bases and J by 12 bases. CDR1 and CDR2 (germline): KGHSH, LQKENI.

The chain recombines TRBV27 with TRBJ1-2; the D is unclear. The germline V gene encodes CDR1 MNHEY and CDR2 SMNVEV (reference sequence). This CDR3 has 13 amino acids. V shed 4 bases and J shed 8 bases, with 14 bases lying between them. The CDR3 DNA reads TGTGCCAGCAGTTATTCGGGATTACAGGGCTACACCTTC. Residues: CASSYSGLQGYTF.

The chain combines TRBV7-9 with TRBJ1-2; TRBD1 aligns across 7 bases. The CDR3 is made up of 13 amino acids. The germline V gene has CDR1 SEHNR and CDR2 FQNEAQ (reference sequence). The junction had 2 bases not matched to a gene; V was cut back by 3 bases and J by 4 bases. In nucleotides, the CDR3 is TGTGCCAGCAGCTTGGGACAGAGCTATGGCTACACCTTC. Protein sequence: CASSLGQSYGYTF.

The chain uses TRBV29-1 and TRBJ2-5; 9 positions match TRBD2. CDR1 SQVTM and CDR2 ANQGSEA come from the germline V gene. The junction had 9 bases not matched to a gene; V was cut back by 5 bases and J by 14 bases. The CDR3 contains 11 residues. The CDR3 bases are TGCAGCGTTTGGCGGGAGGGCCGACAATACTTC. Translating gives CSVWREGRQYF. The full variable domain, its missing parts supplied by reference TRBV29-1 and TRBJ2-5, is SAVISQKPSRDICQRGTSLTIQCQVDSQVTMMFWYRQQPGQSLTLIATANQGSEATYESGFVIDKFPISRPNLTFSTLTVSNMSPEDSSIYLCSVWREGRQYFGPGTRLLVL.

This sequence joins TRBV9 and TRBJ2-2, with 9 bases matching TRBD2. This CDR3 is built from 14 residues. The V and J ends lost 3 bases and 7 bases, in that order; junction bases with no gene match: 4. The germline V gene encodes CDR1 SGDLS and CDR2 YYNGEE. The CDR3 region has the DNA TGTGCCAGCAGCGCTAGCGGGACGGGCGGGGAGCTGTTTTTT. Translation gives CASSASGTGGELFF.

V usage is TRBV28 and J usage is TRBJ2-3; D ambiguous. The CDR3 loop spans 14 amino acids. The V and J ends lost 3 bases and 0 bases respectively, with 7 bases between them. Germline values: CDR1 MDHEN, CDR2 SYDVKM. The CDR3 region has the DNA TGTGCCAGCAGTTTTGCGGTGAGCACAGATACGCAGTATTTT. The encoded protein is CASSFAVSTDTQYF. Supplemented by reference TRBV28 and TRBJ2-3, the full variable domain reads DVKVTQSSRYLVKRTGEKVFLECVQDMDHENMFWYRQDPGLGLRLIYFSYDVKMKEKGDIPEGYSVSREKKERFSLILESASTNQTSMYLCASSFAVSTDTQYFGPGTRLTVL.

This clone occurred once. The rearrangement links TRBV9 to TRBJ1-2; D call uncertain. The germline V gene has CDR1 SGDLS and CDR2 YYNGEE. The CDR3 is 15 residues long. The V gene lost 2 bases and the J gene lost 4 bases, with 15 bases spanning the gap. In DNA form, the CDR3 reads TGTGCCAGCAGCGTCGATGGGCCCCCCGCCTATGGCTACACCTTC. Encoded protein: CASSVDGPPAYGYTF.

V usage is TRBV19 and J usage is TRBJ2-3; D possibly corresponds to TRBD2 (6 bases). The germline V and J ends were trimmed by 3 bases and 2 bases, with 9 bases remaining between them. The germline CDR1 and CDR2 sequences are LNHDA and SQIVND (reference sequence). The CDR3 spans 14 residues. The CDR3 coding sequence is TGTGCCAGTAGTATGGGGGACTTCACAGATACGCAGTATTTT. Amino acid sequence: CASSMGDFTDTQYF.

Note on this clone: The same CDR3 arises from other DNA sequences in this sample as well. J is TRBJ2-1 and V is TRBV19, with D possibly TRBD2 on 6 matching bases. V was trimmed by 10 bases and J by 6 bases, leaving 22 bases between them. There are 15 residues in the CDR3. Per the germline V gene, CDR1 is LNHDA and CDR2 is SQIVND (reference sequence). CDR3 sequence reads: CATHRAGPSGNEQFF. In DNA, the CDR3 is TGTGCCACCCACCGCGCGGGACCATCGGGCAATGAGCAGTTCTTC.

The sample holds one count of this clone. The chain carries TRBV7-2 and TRBJ1-2, with D unresolved. CDR1 is SGHTA and CDR2 is FQGNSA in the germline V gene. Trimming pared 2 bases from V and 0 bases from J, leaving 10 bases between. The CDR3 has 15 residues. The CDR3 DNA is TGTGCCAGCAGCTTAAATTACAATACTAACTATGGCTACACCTTC. It yields the protein CASSLNYNTNYGYTF.

The chain recombines TRBV28 with TRBJ2-1; TRBD1 is a possible D gene (5 bases). Germline CDR1 reads MDHEN; CDR2 reads SYDVKM. Trimming pared 8 bases from V and 6 bases from J, leaving 20 bases between. CDR3 length: 15 residues. This CDR3 is CASRTPRQLVNEQFF. In DNA form, the CDR3 reads TGTGCCAGCCGAACTCCGAGACAGTTGGTCAATGAGCAGTTCTTC.

Comments on this clone: The junction departs from the called germline gene at one end, perhaps through a read error. The rearrangement links TRBV10-1 to TRBJ1-1, with D perhaps matching TRBD1 (6 bases). The CDR3 covers 14 residues. CDR1 is WNHNN and CDR2 is SYGVQD in the germline V gene (reference sequence). CDR3 coding DNA: TGCGCCGGCAGGAAAGGGGGTAAGAACACTGAAGCTTTCTTT. Protein sequence: CAGRKGGKNTEAFF.